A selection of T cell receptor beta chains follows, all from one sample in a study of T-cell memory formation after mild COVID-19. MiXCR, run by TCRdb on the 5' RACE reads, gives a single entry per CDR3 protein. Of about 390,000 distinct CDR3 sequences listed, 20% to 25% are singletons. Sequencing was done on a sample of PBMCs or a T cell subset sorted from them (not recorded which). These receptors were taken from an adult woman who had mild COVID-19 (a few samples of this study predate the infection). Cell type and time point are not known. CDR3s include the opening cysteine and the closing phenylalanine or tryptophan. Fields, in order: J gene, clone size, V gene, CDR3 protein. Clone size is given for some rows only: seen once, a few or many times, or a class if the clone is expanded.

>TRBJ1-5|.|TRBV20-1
CSARLAGLGYSNQPQHF
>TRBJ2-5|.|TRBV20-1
CSAHADKETQYF
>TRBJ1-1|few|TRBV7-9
CASSLAGYVGTEAFF
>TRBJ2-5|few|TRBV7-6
CASSSRQGRAEETQYF
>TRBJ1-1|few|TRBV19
CASLGYMNTEAFF
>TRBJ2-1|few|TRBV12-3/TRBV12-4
CASSSRQLNEQFF
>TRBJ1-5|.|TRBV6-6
CASSYPPGSQPQHF
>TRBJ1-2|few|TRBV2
CASTGETNYGYTF
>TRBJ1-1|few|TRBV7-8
CASSLFGRTEAFF
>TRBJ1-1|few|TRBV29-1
CSVPGGGRAFF
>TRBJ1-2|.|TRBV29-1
CSVEGGWADYGYTF
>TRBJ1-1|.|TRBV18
CASSPDITEAFF
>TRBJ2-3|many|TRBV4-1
CASARTGGLGDTQYF
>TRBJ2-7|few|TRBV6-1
CASSKGSSYEQYF
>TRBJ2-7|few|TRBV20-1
CSAIRGDRREQYF
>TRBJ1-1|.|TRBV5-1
CASSSDRGVGDTEAFF
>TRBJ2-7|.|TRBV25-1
CASSELNLNEQYF
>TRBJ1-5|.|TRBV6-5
CASSLGRSNQPQHF